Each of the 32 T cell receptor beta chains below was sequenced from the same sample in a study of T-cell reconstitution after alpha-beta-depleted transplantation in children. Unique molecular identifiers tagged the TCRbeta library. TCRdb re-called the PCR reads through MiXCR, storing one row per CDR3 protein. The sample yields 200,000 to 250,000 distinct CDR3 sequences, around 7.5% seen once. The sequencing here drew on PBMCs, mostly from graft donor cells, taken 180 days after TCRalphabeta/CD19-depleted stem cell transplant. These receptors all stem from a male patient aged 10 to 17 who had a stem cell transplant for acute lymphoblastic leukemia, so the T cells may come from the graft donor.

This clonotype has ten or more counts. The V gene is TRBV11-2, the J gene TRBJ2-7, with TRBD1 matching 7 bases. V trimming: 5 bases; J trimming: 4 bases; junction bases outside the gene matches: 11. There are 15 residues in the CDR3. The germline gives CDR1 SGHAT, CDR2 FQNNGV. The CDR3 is CASSRWDSWGYEQYF. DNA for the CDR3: TGTGCCAGCAGCCGCTGGGACAGTTGGGGATACGAGCAGTACTTC.

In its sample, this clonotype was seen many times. CDR3 nucleotide sequence: TGCAGCGTTAGGGGAGGGACAGGGGATGAAAAACTGTTTTTT. Protein product: CSVRGGTGDEKLFF. This chain links TRBV29-1 with TRBJ1-4; 10 positions agree with TRBD1. The CDR3 extends over 14 amino acids. Germline trimming cut 5 bases from V and 6 bases from J; bases unmatched to any gene: 6. Germline CDR1 and CDR2: SQVTM and ANQGSEA.

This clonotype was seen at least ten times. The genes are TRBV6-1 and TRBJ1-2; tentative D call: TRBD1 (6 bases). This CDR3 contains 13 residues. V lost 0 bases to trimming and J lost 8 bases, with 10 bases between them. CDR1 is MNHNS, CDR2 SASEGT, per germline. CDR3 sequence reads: CASSEAPGAGYTF. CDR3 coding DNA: TGTGCCAGCAGTGAAGCCCCAGGGGCGGGCTACACCTTC.

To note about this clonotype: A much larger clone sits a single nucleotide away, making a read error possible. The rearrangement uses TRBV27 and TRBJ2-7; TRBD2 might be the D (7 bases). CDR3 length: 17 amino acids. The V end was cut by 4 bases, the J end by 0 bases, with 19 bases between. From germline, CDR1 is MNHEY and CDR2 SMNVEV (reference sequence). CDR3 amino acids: CASSSSLWGGHSYEQYF. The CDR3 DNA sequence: TGTGCCAGCAGTTCGTCCCTTTGGGGGGGCCACTCCTACGAGCAGTACTTC.

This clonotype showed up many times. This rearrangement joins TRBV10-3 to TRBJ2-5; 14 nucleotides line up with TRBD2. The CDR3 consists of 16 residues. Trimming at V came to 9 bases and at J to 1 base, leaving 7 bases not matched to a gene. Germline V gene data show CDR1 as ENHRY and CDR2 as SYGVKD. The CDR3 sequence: CAMASTSGGAQETQYF. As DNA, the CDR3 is TGTGCCATGGCATCGACTAGCGGGGGGGCCCAAGAGACCCAGTACTTC.

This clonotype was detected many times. For the CDR3, the DNA is TGTGCCAGCAGTGATTTCGTAGGGGGAACAGATACGCAGTATTTT. This translates into CASSDFVGGTDTQYF. The rearrangement links TRBV25-1 to TRBJ2-3; the D gene is possibly TRBD1 (6 bases). The CDR3 spans 15 residues. Germline V gene lookup returns CDR1 MGHDK and CDR2 SYGVNS. V was cut by 3 bases and J by 3 bases, with 13 bases left in between.

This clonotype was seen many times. CDR3 nucleotides: TGTGCCAGCAGTTTGGTACCGGTGAACACTGAAGCTTTCTTT. It yields the protein CASSLVPVNTEAFF. The chain combines TRBV28 with TRBJ1-1; no firm D call. V shed 3 bases and J shed 0 bases, with 8 bases lying between them. This CDR3 region has 14 residues. CDR1 and CDR2 (germline): MDHEN, SYDVKM.

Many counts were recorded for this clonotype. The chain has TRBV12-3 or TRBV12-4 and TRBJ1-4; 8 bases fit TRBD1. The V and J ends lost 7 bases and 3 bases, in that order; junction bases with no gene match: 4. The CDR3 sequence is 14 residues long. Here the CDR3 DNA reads TGTGCCAGCATTCACAGGGGGTCTAATGAAAAACTGTTTTTT. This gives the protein CASIHRGSNEKLFF.

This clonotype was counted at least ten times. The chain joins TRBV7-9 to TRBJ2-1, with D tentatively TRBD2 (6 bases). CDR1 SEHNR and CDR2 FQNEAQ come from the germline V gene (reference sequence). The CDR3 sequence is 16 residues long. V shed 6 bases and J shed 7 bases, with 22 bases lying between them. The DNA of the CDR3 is TGTGCCAGCAGTCCTTTTAGGGGCCTGGAGGGGAATGAGCAGTTCTTC. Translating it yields CASSPFRGLEGNEQFF.

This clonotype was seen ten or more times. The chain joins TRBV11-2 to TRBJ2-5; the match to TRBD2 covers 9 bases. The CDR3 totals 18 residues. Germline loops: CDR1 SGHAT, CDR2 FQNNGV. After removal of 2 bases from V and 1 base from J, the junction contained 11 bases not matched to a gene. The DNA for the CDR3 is TGTGCCAGCAGCTTATTTTATGGGCAGCGGGAGGCCCAAGAGACCCAGTACTTC. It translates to CASSLFYGQREAQETQYF.

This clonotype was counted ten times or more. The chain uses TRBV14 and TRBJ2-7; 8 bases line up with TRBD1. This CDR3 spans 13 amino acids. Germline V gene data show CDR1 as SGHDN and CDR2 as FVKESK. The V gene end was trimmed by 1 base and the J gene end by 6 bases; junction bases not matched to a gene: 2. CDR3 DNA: TGTGCCAGCAGCCAAGCCCAGGGGGCCGAGCAGTACTTC. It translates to CASSQAQGAEQYF.

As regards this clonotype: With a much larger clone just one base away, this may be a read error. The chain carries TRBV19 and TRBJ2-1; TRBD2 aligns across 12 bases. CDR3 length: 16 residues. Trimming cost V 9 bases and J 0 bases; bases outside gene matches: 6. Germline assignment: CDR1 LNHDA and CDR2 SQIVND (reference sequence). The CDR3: CASTATSGGSYNEQFF. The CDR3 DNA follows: TGTGCCAGCACCGCGACTAGCGGGGGCTCCTACAATGAGCAGTTCTTC.

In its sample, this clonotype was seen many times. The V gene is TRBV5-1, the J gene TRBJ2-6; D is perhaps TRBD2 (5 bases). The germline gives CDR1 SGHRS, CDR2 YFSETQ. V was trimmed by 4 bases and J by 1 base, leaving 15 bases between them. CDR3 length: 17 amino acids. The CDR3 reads CASSRLIQASGANVLTF. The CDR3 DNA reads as TGCGCCAGCAGCAGACTAATTCAGGCTTCTGGGGCCAACGTCCTGACTTTC.

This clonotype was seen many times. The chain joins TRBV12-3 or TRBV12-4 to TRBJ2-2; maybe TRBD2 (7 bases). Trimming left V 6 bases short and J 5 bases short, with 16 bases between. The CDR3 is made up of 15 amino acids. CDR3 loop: CASSPPGGQTGELFF. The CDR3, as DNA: TGTGCCAGCAGCCCCCCCGGGGGGCAAACCGGGGAGCTGTTTTTT.

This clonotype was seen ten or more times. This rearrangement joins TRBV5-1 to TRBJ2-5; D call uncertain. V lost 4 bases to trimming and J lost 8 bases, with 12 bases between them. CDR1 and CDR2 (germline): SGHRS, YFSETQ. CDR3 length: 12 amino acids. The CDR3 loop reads CASSETSRTQYF. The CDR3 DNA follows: TGCGCCAGCAGCGAGACTTCGAGAACCCAGTACTTC.

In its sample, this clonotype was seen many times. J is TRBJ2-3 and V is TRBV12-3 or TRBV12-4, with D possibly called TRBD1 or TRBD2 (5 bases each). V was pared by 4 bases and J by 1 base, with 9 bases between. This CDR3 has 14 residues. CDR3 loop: CASSWQGGTDTQYF. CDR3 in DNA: TGTGCCAGCAGTTGGCAGGGAGGCACAGATACGCAGTATTTT.

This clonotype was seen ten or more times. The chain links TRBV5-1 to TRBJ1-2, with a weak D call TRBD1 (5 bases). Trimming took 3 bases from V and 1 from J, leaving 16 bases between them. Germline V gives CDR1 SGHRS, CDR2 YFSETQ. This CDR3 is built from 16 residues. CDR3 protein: CASSSEIQTVNYGYTF. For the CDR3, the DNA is TGCGCCAGCAGCTCTGAAATACAGACAGTTAACTATGGCTACACCTTC.

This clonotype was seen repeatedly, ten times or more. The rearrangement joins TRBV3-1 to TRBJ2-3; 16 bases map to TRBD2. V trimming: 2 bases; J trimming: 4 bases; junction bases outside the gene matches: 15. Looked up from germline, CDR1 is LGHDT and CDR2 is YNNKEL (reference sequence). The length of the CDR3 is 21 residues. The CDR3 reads CASSQLTGTSGRAVPPDTQYF. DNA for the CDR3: TGTGCCAGCAGCCAACTCACCGGGACTAGCGGGAGGGCCGTTCCCCCAGATACGCAGTATTTT.

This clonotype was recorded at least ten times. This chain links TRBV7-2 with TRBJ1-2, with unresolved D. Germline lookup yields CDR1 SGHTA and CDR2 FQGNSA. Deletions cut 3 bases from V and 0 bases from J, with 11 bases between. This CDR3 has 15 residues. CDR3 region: CASSFTRRANYGYTF. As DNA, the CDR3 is TGTGCCAGCAGCTTCACAAGGAGAGCTAACTATGGCTACACCTTC.

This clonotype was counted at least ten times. The CDR3: CSARDGQVNQPQHF. Written as DNA, the CDR3 is TGCAGTGCTAGAGATGGGCAGGTTAATCAGCCCCAGCATTTT. The chain recombines TRBV20-1 with TRBJ1-5; no clear D. The CDR3 is 14 amino acids. Germline-derived CDR1 and CDR2 are DFQATT and SNEGSKA (reference sequence). V gave up 0 bases and J gave up 4 bases, with 10 bases separating them.

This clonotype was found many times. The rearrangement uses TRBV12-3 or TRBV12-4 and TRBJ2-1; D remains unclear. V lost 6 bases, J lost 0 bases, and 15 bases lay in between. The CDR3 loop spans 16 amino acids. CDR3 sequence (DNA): TGTGCCAGCAGGACCCTAAGGGTGGACTCCTACAATGAGCAGTTCTTC. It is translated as CASRTLRVDSYNEQFF.

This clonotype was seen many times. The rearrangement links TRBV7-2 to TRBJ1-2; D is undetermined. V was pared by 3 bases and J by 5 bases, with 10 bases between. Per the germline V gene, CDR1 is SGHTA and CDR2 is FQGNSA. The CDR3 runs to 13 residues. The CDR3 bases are TGTGCCAGCAGCTTGGAACTGCCTTATGGCTACACCTTC. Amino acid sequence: CASSLELPYGYTF.

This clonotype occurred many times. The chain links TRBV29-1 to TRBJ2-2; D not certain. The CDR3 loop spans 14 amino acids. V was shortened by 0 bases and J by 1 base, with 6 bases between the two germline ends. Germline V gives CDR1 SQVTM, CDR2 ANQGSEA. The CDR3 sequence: CSVEDGKNTGELFF. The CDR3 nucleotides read TGCAGCGTTGAAGATGGGAAGAACACCGGGGAGCTGTTTTTT.

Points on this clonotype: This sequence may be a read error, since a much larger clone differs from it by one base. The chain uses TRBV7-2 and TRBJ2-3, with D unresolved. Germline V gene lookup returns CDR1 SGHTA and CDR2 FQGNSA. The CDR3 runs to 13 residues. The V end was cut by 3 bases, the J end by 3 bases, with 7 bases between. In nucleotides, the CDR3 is TGTGCCAGCAGCTTGATGATTACAGATACGCAGTATTTT. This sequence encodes CASSLMITDTQYF.

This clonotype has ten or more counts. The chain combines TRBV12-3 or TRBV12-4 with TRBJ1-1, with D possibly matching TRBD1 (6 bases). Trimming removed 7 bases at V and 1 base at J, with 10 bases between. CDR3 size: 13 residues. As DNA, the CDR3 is TGTGCCAGCATCGGGGACACGAACACTGAAGCTTTCTTT. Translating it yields CASIGDTNTEAFF.

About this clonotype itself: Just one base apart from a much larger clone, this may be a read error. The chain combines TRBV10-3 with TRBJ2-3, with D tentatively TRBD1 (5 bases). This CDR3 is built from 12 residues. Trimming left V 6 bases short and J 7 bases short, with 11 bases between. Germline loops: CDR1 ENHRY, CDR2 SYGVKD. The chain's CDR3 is CAISWGSHTQYF. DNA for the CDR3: TGTGCCATCAGCTGGGGCTCTCATACGCAGTATTTT.

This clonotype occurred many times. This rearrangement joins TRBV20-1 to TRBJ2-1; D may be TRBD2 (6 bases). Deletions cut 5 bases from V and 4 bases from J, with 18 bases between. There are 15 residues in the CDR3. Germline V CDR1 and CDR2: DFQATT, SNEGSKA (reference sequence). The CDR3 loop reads CSAPRDWSPYNEQFF. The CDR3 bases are TGCAGTGCTCCTAGGGACTGGTCCCCTTACAATGAGCAGTTCTTC.

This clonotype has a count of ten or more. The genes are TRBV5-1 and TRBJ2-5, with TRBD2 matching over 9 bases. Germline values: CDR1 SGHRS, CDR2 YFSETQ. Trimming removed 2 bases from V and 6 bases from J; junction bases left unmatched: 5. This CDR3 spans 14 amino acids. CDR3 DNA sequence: TGCGCCAGCAGCTTCGCGGGGGGGGCGCAGACCCAGTACTTC. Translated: CASSFAGGAQTQYF. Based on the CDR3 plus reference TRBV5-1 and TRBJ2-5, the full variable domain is KAGVTQTPRYLIKTRGQQVTLSCSPISGHRSVSWYQQTPGQGLQFLFEYFSETQRNKGNFPGRFSGRQFSNSRSEMNVSTLELGDSALYLCASSFAGGAQTQYFGPGTRLLVL.

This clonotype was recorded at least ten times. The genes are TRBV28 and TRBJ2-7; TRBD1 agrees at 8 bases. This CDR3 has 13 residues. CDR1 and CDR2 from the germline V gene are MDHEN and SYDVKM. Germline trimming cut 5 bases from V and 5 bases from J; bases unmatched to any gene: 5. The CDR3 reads CASSPQGAHEQYF. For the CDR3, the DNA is TGTGCCAGCAGTCCCCAGGGGGCCCACGAGCAGTACTTC.

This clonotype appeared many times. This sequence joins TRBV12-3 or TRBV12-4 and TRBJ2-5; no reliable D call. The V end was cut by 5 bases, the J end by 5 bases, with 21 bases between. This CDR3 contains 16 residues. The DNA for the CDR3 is TGTGCCAGCAGTCTTTGGACGAGCCGAAACCCGGAGACCCAGTACTTC. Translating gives CASSLWTSRNPETQYF.

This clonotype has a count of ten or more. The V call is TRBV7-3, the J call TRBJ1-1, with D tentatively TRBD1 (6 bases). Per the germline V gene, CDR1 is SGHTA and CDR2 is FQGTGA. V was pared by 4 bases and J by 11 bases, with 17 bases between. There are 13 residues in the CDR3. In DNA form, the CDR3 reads TGTGCCAGCAGCTATCACAGGGACGCGAGGGCTTTCTTT. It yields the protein CASSYHRDARAFF.

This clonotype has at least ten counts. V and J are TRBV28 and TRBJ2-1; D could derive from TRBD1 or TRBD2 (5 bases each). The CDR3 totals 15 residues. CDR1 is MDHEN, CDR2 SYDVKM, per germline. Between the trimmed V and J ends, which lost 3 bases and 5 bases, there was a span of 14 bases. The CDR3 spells CASSFWGIDDNEQFF. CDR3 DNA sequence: TGTGCCAGCAGTTTCTGGGGGATAGACGACAATGAGCAGTTCTTC.